This passage covers 5 T cell receptor beta chains from one sample sequenced in a study of T cell repertoires in cytomegalovirus infection. TCRdb independently ran MiXCR on the reads; one entry per CDR3 protein. There are some 920,000 distinct CDR3 sequences in the sample; roughly 31% occur only once, and roughly 13% lies in the top ten. Their antigens remain unidentified. The sample here was cultured CD8+ T cells from PBMCs, taken from culture after CMV antigen stimulation. The receptors were gathered from a human donor in good health (CMV status not recorded). Some clones in this sample may be carry-over from other donors' samples.

This clonotype has a handful of counts. V and J are TRBV11-2 and TRBJ2-3; 9 nucleotides match TRBD2. This CDR3 is built from 17 residues. Unmatched junction bases numbered 8, after V lost 4 bases and J lost 0 bases. Germline CDR1 reads SGHAT; CDR2 reads FQNNGV. CDR3: CASSSAGTSPSTDTQYF. The CDR3 DNA follows: TGTGCCAGCAGCTCTGCGGGGACTAGCCCTAGCACAGATACGCAGTATTTT.

This clonotype was counted ten times or more. The J gene is TRBJ1-2, the V gene TRBV12-5; TRBD1 might be the D (6 bases). The CDR3 has 12 amino acids. Per germline, CDR1 LGHNT and CDR2 FRNRAP. The V end lost 6 bases, the J end lost 8 bases, and 13 bases lay between the germline ends. CDR3 protein: CASGNRVLGYTF. The CDR3 DNA reads as TGTGCTAGTGGCAACAGGGTTCTGGGCTACACCTTC.

This clonotype was detected once. The rearrangement links TRBV9 to TRBJ2-1, with TRBD2 identical over 11 bases. The CDR3 is 17 amino acids. Looked up from germline, CDR1 is SGDLS and CDR2 is YYNGEE. The ends lost 3 bases at V and 5 bases at J; junction bases unmatched: 10. The CDR3 region is CASSASLAGGLDNEQFF. The CDR3 coding sequence is TGTGCCAGCAGCGCAAGCCTAGCGGGGGGCCTAGACAATGAGCAGTTCTTC.

This clonotype turned up a few times. An end of the junction does not agree with germline; a read error may underlie this. The V and J genes are TRBV5-3 and TRBJ1-1; D unresolved. TRBV5-3 is annotated as an ORF whose role is uncertain. This CDR3 is 14 amino acids long. In DNA form, the CDR3 reads TGTGCCAGCAGCTTGGAAGGGCCGAGGATTGAAGCTTTCTTT. This gives the protein CASSLEGPRIEAFF.

The chain joins TRBV10-3 to TRBJ1-1, with 9 bases that match TRBD1. The CDR3 covers 15 residues. Germline CDR1 is ENHRY and CDR2 is SYGVKD. With V trimmed by 6 bases and J by 3 bases, 8 bases remained unmatched. CDR3 in amino acids: CAIRTWTGADTEAFF. In DNA, the CDR3 is TGTGCCATCAGGACTTGGACAGGGGCGGACACTGAAGCTTTCTTT.